Given below is one TCR beta chain in context. Its antigen is as yet unknown. The data originate from a study of cytomegalovirus exposure and HLA in healthy donors. General observations from the study: According to reports, the classifier identified cytomegalovirus status with high specificity and sensitivity.

The donors were members of the approximately 120-subject validation cohort (separate from the approximately 670-subject first cohort). Clones were read by immunoSEQ multiplex PCR, and TCRdb kept only the in-frame ones, dropping some. The repertoire holds about 110,000 clones, with 88% as singletons. The CDR3 totals 14 residues. Trimming removed 2 bases from V and 6 bases from J; junction bases left unmatched: 3. Germline V gives CDR1 SGDLS, CDR2 YYNGEE. The chain joins TRBV9 to TRBJ2-2; 8 nucleotides match TRBD1. The sequencing sample was made of PBMCs. The sequence came from a woman under 30 in good health and CMV-seronegative. CDR3: CASSVTGAPGELFF. CDR3 DNA: TGTGCCAGCAGCGTGACAGGGGCCCCCGGGGAGCTGTTTTTT.